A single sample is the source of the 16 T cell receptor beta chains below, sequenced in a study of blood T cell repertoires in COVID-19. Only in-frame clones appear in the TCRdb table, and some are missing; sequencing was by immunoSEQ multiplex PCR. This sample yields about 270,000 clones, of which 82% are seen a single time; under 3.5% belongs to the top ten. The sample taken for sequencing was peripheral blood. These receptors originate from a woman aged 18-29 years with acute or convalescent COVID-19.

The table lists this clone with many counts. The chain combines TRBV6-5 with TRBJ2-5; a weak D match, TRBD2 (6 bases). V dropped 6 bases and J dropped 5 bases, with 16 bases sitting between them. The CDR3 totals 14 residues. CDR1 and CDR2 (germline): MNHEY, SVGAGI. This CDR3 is CASRAGPRTETQYF. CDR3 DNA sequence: TGTGCCAGCAGGGCGGGACCCCGAACCGAGACCCAGTACTTC.

The CDR3 sequence: CASSQGQGYNEQFF. In DNA form, the CDR3 reads TGTGCCAGCTCTCAGGGACAGGGATACAATGAGCAGTTCTTC. The J gene is TRBJ2-1, the V gene TRBV27; 9 nucleotides match TRBD1. From germline, CDR1 is MNHEY and CDR2 SMNVEV (reference sequence). Unmatched junction bases numbered 6, after V lost 8 bases and J lost 4 bases. The CDR3 runs to 14 residues.

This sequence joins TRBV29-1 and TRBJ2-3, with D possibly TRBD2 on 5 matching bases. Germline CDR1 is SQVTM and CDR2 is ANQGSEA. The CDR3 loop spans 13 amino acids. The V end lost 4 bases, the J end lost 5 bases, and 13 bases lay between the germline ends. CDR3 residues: CSVGKVREDTQYF. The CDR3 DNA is TGCAGCGTTGGTAAGGTCCGGGAAGATACGCAGTATTTT.

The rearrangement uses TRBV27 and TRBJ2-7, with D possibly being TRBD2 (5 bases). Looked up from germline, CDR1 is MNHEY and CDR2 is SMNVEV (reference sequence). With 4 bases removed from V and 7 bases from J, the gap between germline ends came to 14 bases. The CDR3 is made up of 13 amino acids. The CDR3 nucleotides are TGTGCCAGCAGTTCTCCGGGGTTCGGGGAGCAGTACTTC. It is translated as CASSSPGFGEQYF.

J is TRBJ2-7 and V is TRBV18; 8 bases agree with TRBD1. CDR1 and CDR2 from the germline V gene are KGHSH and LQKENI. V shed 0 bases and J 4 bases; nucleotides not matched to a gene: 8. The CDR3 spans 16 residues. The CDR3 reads CASSPPSGTGRYEQYF. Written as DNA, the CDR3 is TGTGCCAGCTCACCACCATCCGGGACAGGCCGATACGAGCAGTACTTC. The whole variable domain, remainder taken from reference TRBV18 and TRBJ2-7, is NAGVMQNPRHLVRRRGQEARLRCSPMKGHSHVYWYRQLPEEGLKFMVYLQKENIIDESGMPKERFSAEFPKEGPSILRIQQVVRGDSAAYFCASSPPSGTGRYEQYFGPGTRLTVT.

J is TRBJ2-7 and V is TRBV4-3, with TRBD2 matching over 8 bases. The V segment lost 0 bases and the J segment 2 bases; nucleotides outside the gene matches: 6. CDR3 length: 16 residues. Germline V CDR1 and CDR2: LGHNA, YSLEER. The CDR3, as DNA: TGCGCCAGCAGCCAAGATAAGTCTAGCGGGCCCTACGAGCAGTACTTC. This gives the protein CASSQDKSSGPYEQYF.

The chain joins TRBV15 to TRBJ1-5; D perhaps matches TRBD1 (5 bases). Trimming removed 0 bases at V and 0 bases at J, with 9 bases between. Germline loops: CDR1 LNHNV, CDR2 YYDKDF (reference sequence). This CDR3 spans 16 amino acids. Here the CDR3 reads CATSRDGGYSNQPQHF. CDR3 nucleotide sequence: TGTGCCACCAGCAGAGATGGGGGGTATAGCAATCAGCCCCAGCATTTT.

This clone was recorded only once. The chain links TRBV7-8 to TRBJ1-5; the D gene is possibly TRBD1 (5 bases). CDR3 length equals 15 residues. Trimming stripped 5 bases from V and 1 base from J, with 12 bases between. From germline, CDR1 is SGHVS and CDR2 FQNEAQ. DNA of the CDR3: TGTGCCAGCAGCCCCTGGGGCGGCAGCAATCAGCCCCAGCATTTT. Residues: CASSPWGGSNQPQHF.

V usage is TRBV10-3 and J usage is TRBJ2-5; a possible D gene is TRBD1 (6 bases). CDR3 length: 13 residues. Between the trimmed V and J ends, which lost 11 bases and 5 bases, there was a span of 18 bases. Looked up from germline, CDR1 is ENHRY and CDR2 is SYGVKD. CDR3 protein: CAARGQESETQYF. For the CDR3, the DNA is TGTGCCGCCAGGGGTCAAGAATCGGAGACCCAGTACTTC.

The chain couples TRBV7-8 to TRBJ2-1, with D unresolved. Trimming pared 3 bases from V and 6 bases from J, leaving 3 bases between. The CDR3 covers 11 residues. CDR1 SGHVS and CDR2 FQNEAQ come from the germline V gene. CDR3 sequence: CASSFRNEQFF. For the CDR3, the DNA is TGTGCCAGCAGCTTCCGCAATGAGCAGTTCTTC.

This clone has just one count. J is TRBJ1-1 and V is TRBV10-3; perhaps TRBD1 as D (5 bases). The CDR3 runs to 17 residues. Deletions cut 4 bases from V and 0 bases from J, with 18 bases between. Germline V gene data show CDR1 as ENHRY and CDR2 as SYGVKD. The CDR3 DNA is TGTGCCATCAGTGCGTACGGGGGGGAGACCATGAACACTGAAGCTTTCTTT. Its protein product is CAISAYGGETMNTEAFF.

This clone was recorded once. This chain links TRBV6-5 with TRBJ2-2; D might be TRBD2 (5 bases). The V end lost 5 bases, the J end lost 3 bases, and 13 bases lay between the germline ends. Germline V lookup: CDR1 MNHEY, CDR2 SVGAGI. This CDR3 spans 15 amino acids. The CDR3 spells CASSKRRRDTGELFF. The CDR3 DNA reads TGTGCCAGCAGTAAGCGGCGGCGAGACACCGGGGAGCTGTTTTTT.

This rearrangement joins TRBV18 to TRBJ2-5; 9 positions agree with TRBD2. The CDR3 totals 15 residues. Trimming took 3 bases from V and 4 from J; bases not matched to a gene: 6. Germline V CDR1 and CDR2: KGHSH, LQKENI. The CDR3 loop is CASSPQGLAGETQYF. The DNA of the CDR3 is TGTGCCAGCTCACCGCAGGGACTAGCTGGAGAGACCCAGTACTTC.

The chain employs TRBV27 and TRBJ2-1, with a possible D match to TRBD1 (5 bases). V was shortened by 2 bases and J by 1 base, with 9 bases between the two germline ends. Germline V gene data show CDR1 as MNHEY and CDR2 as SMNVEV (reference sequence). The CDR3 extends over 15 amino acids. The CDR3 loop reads CASSLMGPSYNEQFF. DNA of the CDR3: TGTGCCAGCAGTTTAATGGGGCCTTCCTACAATGAGCAGTTCTTC.

The chain's CDR3 is CAWSVSLARTDTQYF. Here the CDR3 DNA reads TGTGCCTGGAGTGTAAGCCTAGCTAGGACAGATACGCAGTATTTT. The chain employs TRBV30 and TRBJ2-3; perhaps TRBD2 as D (5 bases). The V end lost 0 bases, the J end lost 3 bases, and 13 bases lay between the germline ends. Germline loops: CDR1 GTSNPN, CDR2 SVGIG (reference sequence). CDR3 length: 15 amino acids.

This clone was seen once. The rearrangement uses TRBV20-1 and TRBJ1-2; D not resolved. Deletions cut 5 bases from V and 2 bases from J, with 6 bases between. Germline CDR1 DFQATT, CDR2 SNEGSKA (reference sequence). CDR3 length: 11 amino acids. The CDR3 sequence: CSAAVNYGYTF. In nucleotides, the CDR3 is TGCAGTGCTGCAGTGAACTATGGCTACACCTTC.